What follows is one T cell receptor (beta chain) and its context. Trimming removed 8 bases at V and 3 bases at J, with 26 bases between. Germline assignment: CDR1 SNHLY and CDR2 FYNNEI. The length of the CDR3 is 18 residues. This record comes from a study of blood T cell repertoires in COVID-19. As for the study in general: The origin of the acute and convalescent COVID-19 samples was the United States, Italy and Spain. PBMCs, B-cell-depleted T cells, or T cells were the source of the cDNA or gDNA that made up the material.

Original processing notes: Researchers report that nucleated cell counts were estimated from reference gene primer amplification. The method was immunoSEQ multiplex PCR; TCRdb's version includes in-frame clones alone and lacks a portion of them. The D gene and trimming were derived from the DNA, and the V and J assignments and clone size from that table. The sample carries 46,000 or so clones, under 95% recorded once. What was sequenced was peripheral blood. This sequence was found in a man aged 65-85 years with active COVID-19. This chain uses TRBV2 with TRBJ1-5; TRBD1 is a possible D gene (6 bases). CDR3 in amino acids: CASSIRGIRLESNQPQHF. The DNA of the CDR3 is TGTGCCAGCTCTATCAGGGGAATAAGACTGGAGTCCAATCAGCCCCAGCATTTT.